This T cell receptor (beta chain) is drawn from a study of T cell responses to AZD1222 COVID-19 vaccine. The CDR3 covers 16 residues. The V gene lost 2 bases and the J gene lost 2 bases, with 10 bases spanning the gap. Germline V gene lookup returns CDR1 SGHTA and CDR2 FQGTGA. This table comes from immunoSEQ multiplex PCR, and its TCRdb copy is limited to in-frame clones, with some not included. Of roughly 87,000 clones in the sample, around nine tenths are singletons; the top ten hold about 6.1%. Broader study findings: Dominant CD4 TCR responses targeted spike regions 160-218 and 743-854.

Worth noting for this clone: The antigen is unknown.

The input for sequencing was peripheral blood, taken 28 days after the second AZD1222 dose. This TCR came from an adult who received the AZD1222 COVID-19 vaccine. The V and J genes are TRBV7-3 and TRBJ2-6; perhaps TRBD2 as D (6 bases). The CDR3, as DNA: TGTGCCAGCAGCTTAGGATCGGGGGCTGGGGCCAACGTCCTGACTTTC. Its translation: CASSLGSGAGANVLTF.